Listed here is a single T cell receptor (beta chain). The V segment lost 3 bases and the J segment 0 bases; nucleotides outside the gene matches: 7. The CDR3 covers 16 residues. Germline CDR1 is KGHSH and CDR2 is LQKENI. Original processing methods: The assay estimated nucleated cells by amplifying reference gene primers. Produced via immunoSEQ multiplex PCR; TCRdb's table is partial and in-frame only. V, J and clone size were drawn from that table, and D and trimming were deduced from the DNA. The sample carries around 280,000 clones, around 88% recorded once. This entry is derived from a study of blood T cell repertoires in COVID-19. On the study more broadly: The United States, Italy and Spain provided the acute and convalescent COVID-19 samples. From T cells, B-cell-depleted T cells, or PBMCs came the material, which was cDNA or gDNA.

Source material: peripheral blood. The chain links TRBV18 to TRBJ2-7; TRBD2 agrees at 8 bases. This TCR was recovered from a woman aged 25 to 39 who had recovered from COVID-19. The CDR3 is CASSPEAGGSSYEQYF. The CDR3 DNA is TGTGCCAGCTCACCCGAGGCGGGGGGCAGCTCCTACGAGCAGTACTTC.